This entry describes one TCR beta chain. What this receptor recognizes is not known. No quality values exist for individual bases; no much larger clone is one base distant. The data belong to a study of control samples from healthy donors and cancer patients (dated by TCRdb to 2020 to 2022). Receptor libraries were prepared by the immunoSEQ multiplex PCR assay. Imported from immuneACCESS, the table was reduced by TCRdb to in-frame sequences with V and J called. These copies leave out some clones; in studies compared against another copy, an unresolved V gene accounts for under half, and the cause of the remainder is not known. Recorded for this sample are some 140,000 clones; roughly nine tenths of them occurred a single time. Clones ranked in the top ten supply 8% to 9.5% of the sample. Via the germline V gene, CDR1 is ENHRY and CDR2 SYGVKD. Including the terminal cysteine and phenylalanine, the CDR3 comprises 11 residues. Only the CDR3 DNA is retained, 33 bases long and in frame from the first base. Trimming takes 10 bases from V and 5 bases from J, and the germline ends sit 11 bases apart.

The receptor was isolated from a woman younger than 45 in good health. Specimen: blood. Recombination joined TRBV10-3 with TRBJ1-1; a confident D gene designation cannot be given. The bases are TGTGCCACCCAGAGAGAAACTGAAGCTTTCTTT. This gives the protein CATQRETEAFF.